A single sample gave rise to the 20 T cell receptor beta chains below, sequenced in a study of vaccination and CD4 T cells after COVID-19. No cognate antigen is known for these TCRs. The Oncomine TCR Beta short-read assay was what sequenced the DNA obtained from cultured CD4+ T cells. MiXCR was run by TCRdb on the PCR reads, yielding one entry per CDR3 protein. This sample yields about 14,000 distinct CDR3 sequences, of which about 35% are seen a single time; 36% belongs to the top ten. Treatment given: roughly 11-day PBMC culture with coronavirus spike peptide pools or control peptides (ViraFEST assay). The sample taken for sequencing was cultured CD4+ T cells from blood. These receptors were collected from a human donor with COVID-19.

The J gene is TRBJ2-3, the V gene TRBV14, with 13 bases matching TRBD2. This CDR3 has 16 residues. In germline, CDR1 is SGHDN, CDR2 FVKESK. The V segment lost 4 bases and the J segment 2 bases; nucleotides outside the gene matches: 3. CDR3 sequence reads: CASSPLAGGPTDTQYF. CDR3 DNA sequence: TGTGCCAGCAGCCCACTAGCGGGGGGGCCCACAGATACGCAGTATTTT.

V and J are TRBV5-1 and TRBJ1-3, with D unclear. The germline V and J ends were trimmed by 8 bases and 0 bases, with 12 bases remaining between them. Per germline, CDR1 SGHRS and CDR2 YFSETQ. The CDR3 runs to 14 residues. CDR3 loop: CASSYGSSGNTIYF. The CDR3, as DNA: TGCGCCAGTTCTTACGGGAGCTCTGGAAACACCATATATTTT. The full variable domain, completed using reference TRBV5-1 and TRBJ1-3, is KAGVTQTPRYLIKTRGQQVTLSCSPISGHRSVSWYQQTPGQGLQFLFEYFSETQRNKGNFPGRFSGRQFSNSRSEMNVSTLELGDSALYLCASSYGSSGNTIYFGEGSWLTVV.

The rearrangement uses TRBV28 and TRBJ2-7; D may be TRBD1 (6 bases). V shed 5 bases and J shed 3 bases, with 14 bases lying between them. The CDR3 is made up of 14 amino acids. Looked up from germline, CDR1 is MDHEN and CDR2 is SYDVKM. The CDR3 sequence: CASSPGTRDYEQYF. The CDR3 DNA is TGTGCCAGCAGTCCCGGGACACGCGACTACGAGCAGTACTTC.

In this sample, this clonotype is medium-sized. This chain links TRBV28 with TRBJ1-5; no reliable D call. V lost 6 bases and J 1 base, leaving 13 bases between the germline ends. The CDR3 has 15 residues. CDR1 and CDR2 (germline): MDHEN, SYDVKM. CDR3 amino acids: CASRRPDGSNQPQHF. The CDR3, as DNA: TGTGCCAGCAGACGACCGGACGGGAGCAATCAGCCCCAGCATTTT. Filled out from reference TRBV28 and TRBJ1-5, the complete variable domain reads DVKVTQSSRYLVKRTGEKVFLECVQDMDHENMFWYRQDPGLGLRLIYFSYDVKMKEKGDIPEGYSVSREKKERFSLILESASTNQTSMYLCASRRPDGSNQPQHFGDGTRLSIL.

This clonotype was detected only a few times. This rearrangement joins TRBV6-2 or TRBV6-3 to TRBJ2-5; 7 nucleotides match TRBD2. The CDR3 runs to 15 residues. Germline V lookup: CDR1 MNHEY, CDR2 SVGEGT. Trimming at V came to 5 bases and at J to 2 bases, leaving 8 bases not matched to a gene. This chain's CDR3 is CASSPRASGQETQYF. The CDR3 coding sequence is TGTGCCAGCAGTCCGCGGGCTAGCGGACAAGAGACCCAGTACTTC.

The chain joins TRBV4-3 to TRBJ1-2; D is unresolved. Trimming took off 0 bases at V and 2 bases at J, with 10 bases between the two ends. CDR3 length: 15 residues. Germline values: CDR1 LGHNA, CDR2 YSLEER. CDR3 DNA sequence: TGCGCCAGCAGCCAAGATAAAGGGTTAAACTATGGCTACACCTTC. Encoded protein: CASSQDKGLNYGYTF.

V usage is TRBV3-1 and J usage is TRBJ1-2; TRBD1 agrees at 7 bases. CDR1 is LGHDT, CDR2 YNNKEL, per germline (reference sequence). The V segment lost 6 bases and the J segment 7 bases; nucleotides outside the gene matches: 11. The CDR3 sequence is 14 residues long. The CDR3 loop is CASRRTVDRPGYTF. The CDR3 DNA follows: TGTGCCAGCAGACGCACCGTGGACAGGCCTGGCTACACCTTC.

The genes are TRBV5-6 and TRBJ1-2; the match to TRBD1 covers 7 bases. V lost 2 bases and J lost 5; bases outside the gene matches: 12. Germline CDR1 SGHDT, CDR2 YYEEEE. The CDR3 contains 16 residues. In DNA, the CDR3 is TGTGCCAGCAGCTTAGCAGGGGGGCCTGTTACTTATGGCTACACCTTC. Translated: CASSLAGGPVTYGYTF.

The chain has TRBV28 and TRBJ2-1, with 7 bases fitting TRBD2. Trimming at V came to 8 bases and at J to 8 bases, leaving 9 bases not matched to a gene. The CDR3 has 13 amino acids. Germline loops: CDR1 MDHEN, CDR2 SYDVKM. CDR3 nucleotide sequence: TGTGCCAGCGGAAGACTAGCTGGCGATGAGCAGTTCTTC. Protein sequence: CASGRLAGDEQFF.

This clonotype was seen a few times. CDR3 region: CSARTTYEQYF. In DNA form, the CDR3 reads TGCAGTGCTAGAACAACCTACGAGCAGTACTTC. This chain uses TRBV20-1 with TRBJ2-7, with D uncertain. Trimming cost V 2 bases and J 2 bases, with 4 bases left between them. The CDR3 runs 11 residues. Germline CDR1 is DFQATT and CDR2 is SNEGSKA (reference sequence).

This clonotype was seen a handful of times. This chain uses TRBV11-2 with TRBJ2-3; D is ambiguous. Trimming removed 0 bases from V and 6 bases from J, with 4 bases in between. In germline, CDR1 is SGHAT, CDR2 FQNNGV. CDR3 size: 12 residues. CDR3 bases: TGTGCCAGCAGCTTAGAGTGGGATACGCAGTATTTT. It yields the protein CASSLEWDTQYF.

CDR3 protein: CASTRTSGGAGTDTQYF. The CDR3 DNA reads TGTGCCAGCACGAGGACTAGCGGGGGGGCGGGCACAGATACGCAGTATTTT. The V and J genes are TRBV6-1 and TRBJ2-3, with TRBD2 matching 15 bases. The V gene end was trimmed by 7 bases and the J gene end by 1 base; junction bases not matched to a gene: 6. There are 17 residues in the CDR3. Germline V lookup: CDR1 MNHNS, CDR2 SASEGT.

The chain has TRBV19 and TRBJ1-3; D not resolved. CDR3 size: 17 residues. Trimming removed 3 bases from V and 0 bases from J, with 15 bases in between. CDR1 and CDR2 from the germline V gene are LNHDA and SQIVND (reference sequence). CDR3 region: CASSMSAGGISGNTIYF. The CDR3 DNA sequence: TGTGCCAGTAGTATGTCGGCAGGCGGGATCTCTGGAAACACCATATATTTT.

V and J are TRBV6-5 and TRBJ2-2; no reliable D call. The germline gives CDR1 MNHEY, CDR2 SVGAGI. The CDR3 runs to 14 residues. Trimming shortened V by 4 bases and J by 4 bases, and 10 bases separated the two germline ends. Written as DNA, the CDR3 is TGTGCCAGCAGTTTTGGCAGAACCACCGGGGAGCTGTTTTTT. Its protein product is CASSFGRTTGELFF.

The chain's CDR3 is CASSGTGGEIGELFF. In DNA form, the CDR3 reads TGTGCCAGCAGCGGGACAGGGGGAGAAATCGGGGAGCTGTTTTTT. This rearrangement joins TRBV12-3 or TRBV12-4 to TRBJ2-2; 11 bases are a match to TRBD1. This CDR3 comprises 15 residues. After removal of 6 bases from V and 7 bases from J, the junction contained 7 bases not matched to a gene.

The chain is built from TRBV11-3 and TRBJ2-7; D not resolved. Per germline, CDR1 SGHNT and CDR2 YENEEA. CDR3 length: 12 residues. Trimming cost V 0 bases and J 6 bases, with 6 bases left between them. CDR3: CASSLDTIEQYF. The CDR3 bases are TGTGCCAGCAGCTTAGATACAATCGAGCAGTACTTC.

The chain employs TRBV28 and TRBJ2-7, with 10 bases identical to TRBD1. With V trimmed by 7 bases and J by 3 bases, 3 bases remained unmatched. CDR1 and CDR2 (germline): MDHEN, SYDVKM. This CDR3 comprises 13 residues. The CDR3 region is CASTGDRGYEQYF. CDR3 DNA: TGTGCCAGCACCGGGGACAGGGGCTACGAGCAGTACTTC. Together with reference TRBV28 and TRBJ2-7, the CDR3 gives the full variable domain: DVKVTQSSRYLVKRTGEKVFLECVQDMDHENMFWYRQDPGLGLRLIYFSYDVKMKEKGDIPEGYSVSREKKERFSLILESASTNQTSMYLCASTGDRGYEQYFGPGTRLTVT.

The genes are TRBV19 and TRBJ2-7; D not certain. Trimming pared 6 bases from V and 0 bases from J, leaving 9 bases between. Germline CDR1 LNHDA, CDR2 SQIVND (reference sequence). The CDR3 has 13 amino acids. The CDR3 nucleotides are TGTGCCAGTAGCCGCACGAGCTCCTACGAGCAGTACTTC. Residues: CASSRTSSYEQYF.

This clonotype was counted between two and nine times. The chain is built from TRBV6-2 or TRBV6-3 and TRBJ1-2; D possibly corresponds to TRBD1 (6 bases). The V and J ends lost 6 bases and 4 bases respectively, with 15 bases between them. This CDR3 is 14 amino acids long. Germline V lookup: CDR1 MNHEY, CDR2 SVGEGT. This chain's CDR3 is CASSDRTDLYGYTF. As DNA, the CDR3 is TGTGCCAGCAGCGACCGGACAGACCTCTATGGCTACACCTTC.

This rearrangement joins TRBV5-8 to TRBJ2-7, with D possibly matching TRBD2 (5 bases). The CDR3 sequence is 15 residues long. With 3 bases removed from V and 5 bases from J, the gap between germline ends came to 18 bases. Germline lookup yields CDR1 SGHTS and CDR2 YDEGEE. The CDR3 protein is CASSWEWAPPNEQYF. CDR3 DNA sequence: TGTGCCAGCAGCTGGGAGTGGGCTCCCCCCAACGAGCAGTACTTC.